Following are 6 T cell receptor beta chains from one sample sequenced in a study of blood T cell repertoires in COVID-19. Here immunoSEQ multiplex PCR was the method, and the copy in TCRdb shows in-frame clones only, minus some. The sample holds about 250,000 clones, over 75% seen once. Source material: PBMCs or T cells enriched from blood (not recorded which). The receptors shown here come from a middle-aged woman who had been exposed to COVID-19.

The chain uses TRBV5-5 and TRBJ2-5; TRBD1 matches 8 bases. The germline V gene encodes CDR1 SGHKS and CDR2 YYEKEE (reference sequence). The J segment lost 9 bases and the V segment lost 3 bases, leaving 25 bases of the junction unmatched. The CDR3 length is 19 residues. The CDR3 coding sequence is TGTGCCAGCAGCTACCCGACAGGGGCCTCAGACTTCGAGGTGGTTTCCCAGTACTTC. Translation: CASSYPTGASDFEVVSQYF.

The chain couples TRBV5-3 to TRBJ1-5; D is perhaps TRBD1 (6 bases). TRBV5-3 is marked as an open reading frame, function uncertain. This CDR3 has 17 residues. Trimming took off 4 bases at V and 5 bases at J, with 22 bases between the two ends. The CDR3, as DNA: TGTGCCAGAAGCGGGGCGTCGGGACCAGGGGACGATCAGCCCCAGCATTTT. Its protein is CARSGASGPGDDQPQHF.

The V gene is TRBV2, the J gene TRBJ2-3, with 8 bases fitting TRBD1. The CDR3 spans 14 residues. Germline CDR1 reads SNHLY; CDR2 reads FYNNEI. The V segment lost 8 bases and the J segment 1 base; nucleotides outside the gene matches: 5. The CDR3 nucleotides read TGTGCCAGCGCCTACAGGGGGGGCACAGATACGCAGTATTTT. This translates into CASAYRGGTDTQYF.

The V and J genes are TRBV3-1 (or the pseudogene TRBV3-2) and TRBJ2-6; no clear D gene. From germline, CDR1 is LGHDT and CDR2 YNNKEL (reference sequence). This CDR3 spans 16 amino acids. V lost 1 base and J lost 1, with 8 bases in between. CDR3 region: CASSQALDSGANVLTF. DNA of the CDR3: TGTGCCAGCAGCCAAGCCCTAGATTCTGGGGCCAACGTCCTGACTTTC.

The chain uses TRBV28 and TRBJ2-2, with 9 nucleotides matching TRBD1. V lost 7 bases, J lost 4 bases, and 16 bases stayed unmatched. Looked up from germline, CDR1 is MDHEN and CDR2 is SYDVKM. This CDR3 comprises 18 residues. The DNA for the CDR3 is TGTGCCAGCACCCATACCAAGAACAGGGGGCGAATCACCGGGGAGCTGTTTTTT. It specifies CASTHTKNRGRITGELFF. The variable domain in full, with the rest retrieved from reference TRBV28 and TRBJ2-2, is DVKVTQSSRYLVKRTGEKVFLECVQDMDHENMFWYRQDPGLGLRLIYFSYDVKMKEKGDIPEGYSVSREKKERFSLILESASTNQTSMYLCASTHTKNRGRITGELFFGEGSRLTVL.

Here the CDR3 reads CASIRLGEAGFCGYTF. The CDR3 DNA is TGTGCCAGCATCCGGTTGGGGGAGGCCGGGTTTTGTGGCTACACCTTC. The chain uses TRBV21-1 and TRBJ1-2. TRBV21-1 is labeled a pseudogene. The CDR3 sequence is 16 residues long.